The 21 T cell receptor beta chains in this list originate from one sample, sequenced in a study of cytomegalovirus exposure and HLA in healthy donors. Assay used: immunoSEQ multiplex PCR; TCRdb lists only in-frame clones, some missing. The table records about 220,000 clones, over 80% of them present only once. Sequencing input: PBMCs. These receptors all stem from a woman aged 25 to 45 in good health and CMV-seropositive.

Details on this clone: Other DNA sequences in this sample translate to the same CDR3. The chain has TRBV15 and TRBJ2-6; D unclear. Trimming pared 0 bases from V and 0 bases from J, leaving 6 bases between. Germline V gene lookup returns CDR1 LNHNV and CDR2 YYDKDF (reference sequence). This CDR3 spans 16 amino acids. Written as DNA, the CDR3 is TGTGCCACCAGCAGAGATAGAGGCTCTGGGGCCAACGTCCTGACTTTC. As protein: CATSRDRGSGANVLTF.

V and J are TRBV5-1 and TRBJ1-2, with unresolved D. The CDR3 extends over 12 amino acids. Germline V lookup: CDR1 SGHRS, CDR2 YFSETQ. V was trimmed by 5 bases and J by 8 bases, leaving 13 bases between them. In DNA, the CDR3 is TGCGCCAGCAGTCCAGTGGGTAGGGGCTACACCTTC. This encodes CASSPVGRGYTF.

This chain connects TRBV5-4 to TRBJ2-7; TRBD1 agrees at 8 bases. This CDR3 has 14 amino acids. V shed 4 bases and J 1 base; nucleotides not matched to a gene: 4. The germline CDR1 and CDR2 sequences are SGHNT and YYREEE (reference sequence). The CDR3 DNA follows: TGTGCCAGCAGCATCTGGGACAGGTCCTACGAGCAGTACTTC. The encoded protein is CASSIWDRSYEQYF.

The chain has TRBV25-1 and TRBJ1-5, with D perhaps TRBD1 (5 bases). CDR1 is MGHDK and CDR2 is SYGVNS in the germline V gene. With 2 bases removed from V and 7 bases from J, the gap between germline ends came to 15 bases. The CDR3 contains 15 residues. CDR3 loop: CASSESGSWDQPQHF. For the CDR3, the DNA is TGTGCCAGCAGTGAAAGTGGCAGTTGGGACCAGCCCCAGCATTTT.

This clone was observed a handful of times. The chain carries TRBV5-6 and TRBJ1-5, with TRBD1 matching over 7 bases. CDR1 and CDR2 from the germline V gene are SGHDT and YYEEEE. J lost 4 bases, V lost 0 bases, and 1 base had no gene match. The CDR3 is 14 residues long. CDR3 nucleotide sequence: TGTGCCAGCAGCTTGGACAGGGGAAATCAGCCCCAGCATTTT. This gives the protein CASSLDRGNQPQHF.

The V gene is TRBV6-5, the J gene TRBJ2-1; 7 nucleotides agree with TRBD2. The germline gives CDR1 MNHEY, CDR2 SVGAGI. Unmatched junction bases numbered 5, after V lost 4 bases and J lost 5 bases. The CDR3 length is 14 residues. The CDR3 DNA is TGTGCCAGCAGTTCCCGGGACTACAACAATGAGCAGTTCTTC. Encoded protein: CASSSRDYNNEQFF.

This clone was seen a handful of times. The chain has TRBV18 and TRBJ1-4; the match to TRBD1 covers 9 bases. V was pared by 6 bases and J by 5 bases, with 4 bases of the junction left unmatched. Germline assignment: CDR1 KGHSH and CDR2 LQKENI. The CDR3 spans 14 residues. CDR3 loop: CASSLGTGNEKLFF. The CDR3 coding sequence is TGTGCCAGCTCCCTCGGGACAGGGAATGAAAAACTGTTTTTT.

The rearrangement uses TRBV11-3 and TRBJ2-1, with TRBD2 identical over 9 bases. The CDR3 has 17 amino acids. CDR1 is SGHNT, CDR2 YENEEA, per germline. With V trimmed by 1 base and J by 1 base, 5 bases remained unmatched. The CDR3, as DNA: TGTGCCAGCAGCTTAGGCCAGACTAGCGGTTCCTACAATGAGCAGTTCTTC. Its protein product is CASSLGQTSGSYNEQFF.

The genes are TRBV19 and TRBJ2-7, with 10 bases that match TRBD1. This CDR3 has 15 residues. Unmatched junction bases numbered 5, after V lost 3 bases and J lost 3 bases. Germline V gives CDR1 LNHDA, CDR2 SQIVND (reference sequence). This CDR3 reads CASSIGGTGVYEQYF. The CDR3 DNA sequence: TGTGCCAGTAGTATCGGGGGGACAGGGGTCTACGAGCAGTACTTC.

The V gene is TRBV9, the J gene TRBJ2-3, with 10 bases fitting TRBD2. This CDR3 spans 17 amino acids. Looked up from germline, CDR1 is SGDLS and CDR2 is YYNGEE. J gave up 1 base and V 2 bases, and 7 bases lay outside the gene matches. Written as DNA, the CDR3 is TGTGCCAGCAGCGTGAGAGTGGGGACTAGCGGCACAGATACGCAGTATTTT. Its translation is CASSVRVGTSGTDTQYF. Drawing the rest from reference TRBV9 and TRBJ2-3, the complete variable domain is DSGVTQTPKHLITATGQRVTLRCSPRSGDLSVYWYQQSLDQGLQFLIQYYNGEERAKGNILERFSAQQFPDLHSELNLSSLELGDSALYFCASSVRVGTSGTDTQYFGPGTRLTVL.

The chain employs TRBV2 and TRBJ2-7, with TRBD1 identical over 9 bases. V lost 6 bases, J lost 6 bases, and 12 bases stayed unmatched. CDR3 length equals 15 residues. Germline CDR1 reads SNHLY; CDR2 reads FYNNEI. As DNA, the CDR3 is TGTGCCAGCAGGCCGCGCGGGACAGGGTCCCGCGAGCAGTACTTC. Its protein is CASRPRGTGSREQYF.

The chain links TRBV7-2 to TRBJ2-7, with 9 bases lining up with TRBD1. V dropped 6 bases and J dropped 3; count of bases not matched to a gene: 3. Per germline, CDR1 SGHTA and CDR2 FQGNSA. The CDR3 sequence is 13 residues long. The CDR3 DNA sequence: TGTGCCAGCAGGGGACAGGGTTTCTACGAGCAGTACTTC. It codes for CASRGQGFYEQYF.

The chain joins TRBV5-1 to TRBJ1-5; no clear D. The CDR3 has 15 residues. V gave up 3 bases and J gave up 5 bases, with 15 bases separating them. Germline CDR1 SGHRS, CDR2 YFSETQ. This CDR3 is CASSSDGQIDQPQHF. The CDR3 DNA reads TGCGCCAGCAGCTCGGATGGTCAGATAGATCAGCCCCAGCATTTT.

V is TRBV19 and J is TRBJ1-1, with no clear D. Trimming removed 5 bases from V and 0 bases from J, with 16 bases in between. CDR3 length: 16 residues. Germline CDR1 LNHDA, CDR2 SQIVND (reference sequence). The CDR3 region has the DNA TGTGCCAGTAGTGTTCGGACGGGAAGAATGAACACTGAAGCTTTCTTT. Encoded protein: CASSVRTGRMNTEAFF.

This clone was seen just once. The chain combines TRBV9 with TRBJ1-5, with D possibly TRBD1 on 6 matching bases. Germline CDR1 is SGDLS and CDR2 is YYNGEE. This CDR3 spans 14 amino acids. The V end was cut by 10 bases, the J end by 7 bases, with 21 bases between. The CDR3 DNA is TGTGCCCCCAGCGGAGGGACAAAGTGGCAGCCCCAGCATTTT. Its translation: CAPSGGTKWQPQHF.

The rearrangement links TRBV7-9 to TRBJ2-7, with a tentative D call TRBD2 (6 bases). The length of the CDR3 is 14 residues. Germline V CDR1 and CDR2: SEHNR, FQNEAQ (reference sequence). Between the trimmed V and J ends, which lost 5 bases and 0 bases, there was a span of 11 bases. The CDR3: CASSPGLSSYEQYF. Written as DNA, the CDR3 is TGTGCCAGCAGCCCGGGACTGAGCTCCTACGAGCAGTACTTC.

J is TRBJ1-1 and V is TRBV11-2; TRBD1 is a possible D gene (5 bases). There are 16 residues in the CDR3. Trimming left V 6 bases short and J 1 base short, with 18 bases between. Germline V gene data show CDR1 as SGHAT and CDR2 as FQNNGV. CDR3 sequence reads: CASRSTRGDRNTEAFF. The CDR3 nucleotides read TGTGCCAGCAGATCTACAAGGGGAGACCGGAACACTGAAGCTTTCTTT.

As regards this clone: This specimen includes other DNA sequences encoding the same CDR3. The J gene is TRBJ1-1, the V gene TRBV9, with D unresolved. Looked up from germline, CDR1 is SGDLS and CDR2 is YYNGEE. Trimming took off 1 base at V and 1 base at J, with 5 bases between the two ends. The CDR3 is 13 residues long. In nucleotides, the CDR3 is TGTGCCAGCAGCGTATCGGGGAACACTGAAGCTTTCTTT. Protein product: CASSVSGNTEAFF.

The rearrangement joins TRBV29-1 to TRBJ2-7; D tentatively reads TRBD1 or TRBD2 (6 bases each). The CDR3 has 14 residues. V was shortened by 4 bases and J by 0 bases, with 13 bases between the two germline ends. From germline, CDR1 is SQVTM and CDR2 ANQGSEA. The CDR3 is CSVAIWGASYEQYF. The CDR3 region has the DNA TGCAGCGTTGCGATATGGGGGGCCTCCTACGAGCAGTACTTC.

This chain links TRBV12-2 with TRBJ1-2. TRBV12-2 is noted as a pseudogene. The CDR3 is 18 amino acids. The CDR3 DNA reads TGTGCAAGTCGCTTAGTAAGTACGCTCCCCTACCTCCTCTATGGCTACACCTTC. Amino acid sequence: CASRLVSTLPYLLYGYTF.

This clone came up a few times. V is TRBV7-9 and J is TRBJ2-5, with D perhaps assigned TRBD1 or TRBD2 (5 bases each). This CDR3 has 14 residues. The V gene lost 2 bases and the J gene lost 4 bases, with 11 bases spanning the gap. The germline V gene encodes CDR1 SEHNR and CDR2 FQNEAQ (reference sequence). The CDR3 reads CASSLLAGTETQYF. In nucleotides, the CDR3 is TGTGCCAGCAGCTTATTAGCAGGGACAGAGACCCAGTACTTC. Drawing the rest from reference TRBV7-9 and TRBJ2-5, the complete variable domain is DTGVSQNPRHKITKRGQNVTFRCDPISEHNRLYWYRQTLGQGPEFLTYFQNEAQLEKSRLLSDRFSAERPKGSFSTLEIQRTEQGDSAMYLCASSLLAGTETQYFGPGTRLLVL.